The 11 T cell receptor beta chains given below trace back to one sample, sequenced in a study of STAT5B mutations in CD4+ large granular lymphocyte leukemia (dated by TCRdb to between 2020 and 2023). The library was built by means of the immunoSEQ multiplex PCR assay. In TCRdb, the immuneACCESS table is reduced to in-frame sequences with V and J assigned. These tables do not hold every clone; where another copy was compared, an unresolved V gene accounts for under half, and the others remain unexplained. Within this sample are about 33,000 clones, with roughly 74% of them counted one time only. The top ten clonotypes cover 0.29% of the sample. The sequenced sample was CD4+ T cells from blood buffy coats. Receptors were obtained from a human donor in good health.

In its sample, this clone was seen once. The chain couples TRBV19 to TRBJ1-2; TRBD1 might be the D (6 bases). This CDR3 has 15 amino acids. V was pared by 6 bases and J by 0 bases, with 14 bases between. CDR1 and CDR2 (germline): LNHDA, SQIVND (reference sequence). The DNA of the CDR3 is TGTGCCAGTAGACCAGGGGAGGAGGCTAACTATGGCTACACCTTC. This gives the protein CASRPGEEANYGYTF.

This clone was observed once. The chain carries TRBV6-1 and TRBJ1-6, with a tentative D call TRBD1 (5 bases). The CDR3 runs to 14 residues. V was shortened by 3 bases and J by 10 bases, with 13 bases between the two germline ends. The germline V gene encodes CDR1 MNHNS and CDR2 SASEGT. CDR3 in DNA: TGTGCCAGCAGTGACGTAGACAGACCCTCACCCCTCCACTTT. Protein: CASSDVDRPSPLHF.

This chain links TRBV19 with TRBJ1-1; the D gene is possibly TRBD1 (6 bases). Germline loops: CDR1 LNHDA, CDR2 SQIVND (reference sequence). V was trimmed by 3 bases and J by 2 bases, leaving 19 bases between them. This CDR3 has 17 residues. The CDR3 nucleotides are TGTGCCAGTAGTATCCTAAGGGCAGGGGACTATAACACTGAAGCTTTCTTT. It codes for CASSILRAGDYNTEAFF.

The chain is built from TRBV5-1 and TRBJ2-3; no definite D call. Germline lookup yields CDR1 SGHRS and CDR2 YFSETQ. The V end was cut by 3 bases, the J end by 2 bases, with 10 bases between. CDR3 size: 14 residues. DNA of the CDR3: TGCGCCAGCAGCTCCGGGCCCCACACAGATACGCAGTATTTT. Protein product: CASSSGPHTDTQYF.

The chain is built from TRBV4-3 and TRBJ2-2, with no clear D. The CDR3 length is 15 residues. Trimming took off 1 base at V and 3 bases at J, with 9 bases between the two ends. CDR1 and CDR2 (germline): LGHNA, YSLEER. CDR3 DNA sequence: TGCGCCAGCAGCCAAGGGGCACTCTACACCGGGGAGCTGTTTTTT. Translated, it gives CASSQGALYTGELFF.

This chain links TRBV5-6 with TRBJ2-7; no definite D call. Germline assignment: CDR1 SGHDT and CDR2 YYEEEE. The CDR3 is 15 amino acids. V lost 1 base and J 5 bases, leaving 16 bases between the germline ends. CDR3: CASSLFQVGSDEQYF. DNA of the CDR3: TGTGCCAGCAGCTTGTTTCAGGTAGGGTCCGACGAGCAGTACTTC.

The chain joins TRBV9 to TRBJ2-1; the match to TRBD1 covers 10 bases. From germline, CDR1 is SGDLS and CDR2 YYNGEE. Unmatched junction bases numbered 0, after V lost 0 bases and J lost 3 bases. The CDR3 is made up of 15 amino acids. The CDR3 region has the DNA TGTGCCAGCAGCGTAGGGACAGGGGGCTACAATGAGCAGTTCTTC. Translating gives CASSVGTGGYNEQFF. Using reference TRBV9 and TRBJ2-1 for the parts outside the CDR3, the full variable domain is DSGVTQTPKHLITATGQRVTLRCSPRSGDLSVYWYQQSLDQGLQFLIQYYNGEERAKGNILERFSAQQFPDLHSELNLSSLELGDSALYFCASSVGTGGYNEQFFGPGTRLTVL.

The chain employs TRBV4-3 and TRBJ1-2; the D gene is possibly TRBD1 (6 bases). Germline V lookup: CDR1 LGHNA, CDR2 YSLEER. The CDR3 loop spans 13 amino acids. V was clipped by 3 bases and J by 6 bases, with 11 bases between them. CDR3 in DNA: TGCGCCAGCAGCCACAGACAGGACGATGGCTACACCTTC. Translation: CASSHRQDDGYTF.

CDR3 residues: CASSSPSGAYEQYF. The CDR3 nucleotides read TGTGCCAGCAGCTCCCCCTCTGGGGCGTACGAGCAGTACTTC. V usage is TRBV7-2 and J usage is TRBJ2-7; TRBD1 is a possible D gene (5 bases). The V gene lost 4 bases and the J gene lost 4 bases, with 14 bases spanning the gap. Germline CDR1 and CDR2: SGHTA and FQGNSA. The CDR3 loop spans 14 amino acids.

This rearrangement joins TRBV11-3 to TRBJ1-1, with D hard to call. In germline, CDR1 is SGHNT, CDR2 YENEEA. CDR3 size: 13 residues. Trimming took 0 bases from V and 6 from J, leaving 8 bases between them. CDR3 sequence reads: CASSLEYSSEAFF. In DNA form, the CDR3 reads TGTGCCAGCAGCTTAGAGTATAGCTCTGAAGCTTTCTTT.

The rearrangement uses TRBV7-2 and TRBJ2-5; possible D gene TRBD1, 6 bases. Germline V gene sequence: CDR1 SGHTA, CDR2 FQGNSA. There are 15 residues in the CDR3. The germline V and J ends were trimmed by 3 bases and 2 bases, with 13 bases remaining between them. CDR3 in DNA: TGTGCCAGCAGCTTGGGACATCGAACACAAGAGACCCAGTACTTC. Its translation is CASSLGHRTQETQYF.